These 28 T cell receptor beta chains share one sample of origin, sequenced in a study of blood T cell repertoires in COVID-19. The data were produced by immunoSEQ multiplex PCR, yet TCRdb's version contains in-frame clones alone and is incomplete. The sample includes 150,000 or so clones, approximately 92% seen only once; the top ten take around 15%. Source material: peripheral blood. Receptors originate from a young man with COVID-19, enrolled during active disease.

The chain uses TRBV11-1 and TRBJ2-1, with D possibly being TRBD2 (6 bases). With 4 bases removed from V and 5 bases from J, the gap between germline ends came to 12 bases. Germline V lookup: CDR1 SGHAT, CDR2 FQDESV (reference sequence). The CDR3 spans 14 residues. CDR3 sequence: CASSYRDSDNEQFF. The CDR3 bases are TGTGCCAGCAGCTACCGGGACTCAGACAATGAGCAGTTCTTC.

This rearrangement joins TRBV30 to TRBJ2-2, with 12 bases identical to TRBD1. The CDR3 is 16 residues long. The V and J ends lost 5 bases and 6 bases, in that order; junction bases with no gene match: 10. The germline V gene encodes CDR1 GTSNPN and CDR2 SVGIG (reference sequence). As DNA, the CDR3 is TGTGCCTGGGAATGGGGGACAGGGGGCAGCGCCGGGGAGCTGTTTTTT. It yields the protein CAWEWGTGGSAGELFF.

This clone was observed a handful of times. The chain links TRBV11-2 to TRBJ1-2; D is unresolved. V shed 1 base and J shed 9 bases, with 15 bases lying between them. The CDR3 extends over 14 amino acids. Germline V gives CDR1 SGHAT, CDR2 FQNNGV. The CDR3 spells CASSLGRREGSYTF. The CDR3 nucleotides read TGTGCCAGCAGCTTAGGTAGGAGGGAAGGAAGCTACACCTTC.

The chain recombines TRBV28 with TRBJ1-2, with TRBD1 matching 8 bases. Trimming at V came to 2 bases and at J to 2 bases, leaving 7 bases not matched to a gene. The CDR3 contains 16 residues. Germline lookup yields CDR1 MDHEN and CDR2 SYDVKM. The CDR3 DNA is TGTGCCAGCAGTTTAGGGACCTGGGACAGGAACTATGGCTACACCTTC. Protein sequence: CASSLGTWDRNYGYTF.

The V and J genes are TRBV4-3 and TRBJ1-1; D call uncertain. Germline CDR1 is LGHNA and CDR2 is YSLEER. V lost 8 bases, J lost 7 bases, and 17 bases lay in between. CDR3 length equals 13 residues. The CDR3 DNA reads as TGCGCCAGCGATTTTCTTGAGGAGAATGAAGCTTTCTTT. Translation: CASDFLEENEAFF.

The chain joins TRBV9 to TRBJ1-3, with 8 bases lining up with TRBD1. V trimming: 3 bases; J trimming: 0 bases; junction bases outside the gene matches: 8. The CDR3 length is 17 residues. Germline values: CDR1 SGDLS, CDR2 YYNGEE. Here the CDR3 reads CASSADRQGTSGNTIYF. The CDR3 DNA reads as TGTGCCAGCAGCGCGGACCGACAGGGGACCTCTGGAAACACCATATATTTT.

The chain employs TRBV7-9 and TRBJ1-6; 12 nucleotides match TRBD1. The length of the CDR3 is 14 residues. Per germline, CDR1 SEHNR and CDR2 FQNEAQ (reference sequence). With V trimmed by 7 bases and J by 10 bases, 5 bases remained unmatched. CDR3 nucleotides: TGTGCCAGCAATTTAGGGACAGGGGGCTCACCCCTCCACTTT. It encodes CASNLGTGGSPLHF.

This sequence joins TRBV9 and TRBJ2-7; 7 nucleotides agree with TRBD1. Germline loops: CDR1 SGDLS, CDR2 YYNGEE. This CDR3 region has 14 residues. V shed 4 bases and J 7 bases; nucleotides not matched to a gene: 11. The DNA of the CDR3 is TGTGCCAGCAGCATAACGGGCAGGGGGTTAGAGCAGTACTTC. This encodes CASSITGRGLEQYF.

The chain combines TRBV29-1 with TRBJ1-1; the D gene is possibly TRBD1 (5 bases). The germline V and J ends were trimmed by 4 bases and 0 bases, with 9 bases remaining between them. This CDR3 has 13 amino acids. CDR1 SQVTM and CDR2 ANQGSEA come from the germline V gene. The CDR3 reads CSVGVRVNTEAFF. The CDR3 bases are TGCAGCGTTGGCGTCAGGGTGAACACTGAAGCTTTCTTT.

The CDR3 here is CASSLRGRGGTEAFF. In DNA form, the CDR3 reads TGTGCCAGCAGCCTTCGCGGACGCGGCGGGACTGAAGCTTTCTTT. The chain has TRBV14 and TRBJ1-1; D is uncertain. The germline gives CDR1 SGHDN, CDR2 FVKESK. V was clipped by 4 bases and J by 5 bases, with 17 bases between them. There are 15 residues in the CDR3.

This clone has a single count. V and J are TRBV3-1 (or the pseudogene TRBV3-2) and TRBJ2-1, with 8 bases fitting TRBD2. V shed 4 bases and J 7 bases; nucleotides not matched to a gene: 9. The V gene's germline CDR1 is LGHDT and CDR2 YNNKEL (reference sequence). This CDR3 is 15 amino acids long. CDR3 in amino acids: CASSPPGLGFNEQFF. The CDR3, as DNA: TGTGCCAGCAGCCCCCCGGGACTAGGTTTTAATGAGCAGTTCTTC.

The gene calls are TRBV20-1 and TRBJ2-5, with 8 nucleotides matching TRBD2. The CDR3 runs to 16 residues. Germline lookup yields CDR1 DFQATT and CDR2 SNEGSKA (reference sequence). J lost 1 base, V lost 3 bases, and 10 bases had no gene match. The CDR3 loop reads CSASSGLATIQETQYF. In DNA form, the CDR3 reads TGCAGTGCTAGTAGTGGACTAGCAACGATCCAAGAGACCCAGTACTTC.

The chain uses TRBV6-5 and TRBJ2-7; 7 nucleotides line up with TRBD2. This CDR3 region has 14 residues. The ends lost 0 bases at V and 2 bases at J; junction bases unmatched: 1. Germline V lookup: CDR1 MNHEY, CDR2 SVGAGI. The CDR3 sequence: CASSYSGLAYEQYF. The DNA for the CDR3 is TGTGCCAGCAGTTACTCCGGACTAGCCTACGAGCAGTACTTC.

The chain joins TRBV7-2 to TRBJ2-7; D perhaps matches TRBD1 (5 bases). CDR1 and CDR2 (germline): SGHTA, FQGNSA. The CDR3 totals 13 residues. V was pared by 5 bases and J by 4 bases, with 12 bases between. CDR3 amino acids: CASSAYRKYEQYF. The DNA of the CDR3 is TGTGCCAGCAGCGCCTACAGGAAGTACGAGCAGTACTTC.

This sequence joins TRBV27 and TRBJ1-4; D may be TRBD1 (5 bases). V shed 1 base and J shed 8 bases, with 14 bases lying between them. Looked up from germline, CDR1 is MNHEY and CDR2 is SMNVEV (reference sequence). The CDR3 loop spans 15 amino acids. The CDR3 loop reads CASSLLSGKWEKLFF. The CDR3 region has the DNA TGTGCCAGCAGTTTATTATCAGGGAAGTGGGAAAAACTGTTTTTT.

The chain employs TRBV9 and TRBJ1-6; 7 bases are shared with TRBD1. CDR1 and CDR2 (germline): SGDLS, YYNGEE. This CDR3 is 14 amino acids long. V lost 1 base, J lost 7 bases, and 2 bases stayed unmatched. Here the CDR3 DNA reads TGTGCCAGCAGCGTACTGACAGGGAATTCACCCCTCCACTTT. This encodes CASSVLTGNSPLHF.

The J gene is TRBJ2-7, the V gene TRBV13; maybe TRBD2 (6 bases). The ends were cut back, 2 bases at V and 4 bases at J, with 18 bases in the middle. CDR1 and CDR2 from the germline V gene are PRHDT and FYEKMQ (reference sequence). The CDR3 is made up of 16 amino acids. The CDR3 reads CASSLRTPTGVYEQYF. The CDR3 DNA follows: TGTGCCAGCAGCTTAAGGACTCCAACGGGAGTTTACGAGCAGTACTTC. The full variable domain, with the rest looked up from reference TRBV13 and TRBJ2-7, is AAGVIQSPRHLIKEKRETATLKCYPIPRHDTVYWYQQGPGQDPQFLISFYEKMQSDKGSIPDRFSAQQFSDYHSELNMSSLELGDSALYFCASSLRTPTGVYEQYFGPGTRLTVT.

The CDR3, as DNA: TGTGCCAGCACGGGGGTCGGGCACTATGGCTACACCTTC. Protein product: CASTGVGHYGYTF. The V and J genes are TRBV28 and TRBJ1-2; tentatively, D is TRBD1 (5 bases). Trimming removed 7 bases from V and 3 bases from J, with 12 bases in between. The CDR3 spans 13 residues. Germline V lookup: CDR1 MDHEN, CDR2 SYDVKM.

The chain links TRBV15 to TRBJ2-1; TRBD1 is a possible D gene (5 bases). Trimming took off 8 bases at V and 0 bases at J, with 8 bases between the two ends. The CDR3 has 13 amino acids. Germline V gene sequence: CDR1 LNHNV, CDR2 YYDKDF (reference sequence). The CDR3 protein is CATSDSSYNEQFF. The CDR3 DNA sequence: TGTGCCACCTCAGACAGCTCCTACAATGAGCAGTTCTTC.

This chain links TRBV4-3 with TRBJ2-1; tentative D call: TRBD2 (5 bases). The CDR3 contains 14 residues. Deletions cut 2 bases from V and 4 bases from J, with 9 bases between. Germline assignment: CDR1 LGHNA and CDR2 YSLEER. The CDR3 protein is CASSQLGVYNEQFF. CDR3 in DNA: TGCGCCAGCAGCCAACTCGGGGTGTACAATGAGCAGTTCTTC.

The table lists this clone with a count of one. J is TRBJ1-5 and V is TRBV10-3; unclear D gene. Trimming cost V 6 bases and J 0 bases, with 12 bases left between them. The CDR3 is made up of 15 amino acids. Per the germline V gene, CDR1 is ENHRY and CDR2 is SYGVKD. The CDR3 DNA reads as TGTGCCATCAGCTCAGGTACGCATAGCAATCAGCCCCAGCATTTT. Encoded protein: CAISSGTHSNQPQHF.

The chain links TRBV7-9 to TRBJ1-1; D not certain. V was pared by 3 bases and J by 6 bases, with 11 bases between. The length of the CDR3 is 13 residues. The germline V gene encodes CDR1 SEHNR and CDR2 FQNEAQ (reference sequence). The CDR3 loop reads CASSLFEQAEAFF. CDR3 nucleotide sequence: TGTGCCAGCAGCTTGTTTGAGCAAGCTGAAGCTTTCTTT.

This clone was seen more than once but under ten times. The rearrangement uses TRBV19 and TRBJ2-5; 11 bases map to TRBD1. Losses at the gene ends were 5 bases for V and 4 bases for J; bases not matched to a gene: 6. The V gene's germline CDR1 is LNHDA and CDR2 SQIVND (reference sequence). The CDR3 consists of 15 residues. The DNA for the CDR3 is TGTGCCAGTAGTTCAAGGACAGGGGGCGGAGAGACCCAGTACTTC. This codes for CASSSRTGGGETQYF.

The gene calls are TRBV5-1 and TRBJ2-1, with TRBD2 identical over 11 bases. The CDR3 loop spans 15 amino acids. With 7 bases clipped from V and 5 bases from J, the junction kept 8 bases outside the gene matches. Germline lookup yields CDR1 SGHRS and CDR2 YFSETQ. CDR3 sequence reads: CASAAGLAANNEQFF. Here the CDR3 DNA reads TGCGCCAGCGCCGCGGGACTAGCGGCTAACAATGAGCAGTTCTTC.

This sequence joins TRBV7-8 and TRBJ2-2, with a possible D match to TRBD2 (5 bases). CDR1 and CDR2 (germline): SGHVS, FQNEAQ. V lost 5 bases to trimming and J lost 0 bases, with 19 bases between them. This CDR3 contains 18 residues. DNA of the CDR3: TGTGCCAGCAGCCGAATTCCCCACGCGCGGGCGAACACCGGGGAGCTGTTTTTT. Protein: CASSRIPHARANTGELFF.

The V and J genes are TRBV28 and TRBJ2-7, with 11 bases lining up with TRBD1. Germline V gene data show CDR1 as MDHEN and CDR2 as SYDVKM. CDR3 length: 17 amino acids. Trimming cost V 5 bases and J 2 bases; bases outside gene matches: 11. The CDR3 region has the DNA TGTGCCAGCAGTACCTCCGGGACAGGGGGAAGAACCTACGAGCAGTACTTC. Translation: CASSTSGTGGRTYEQYF.

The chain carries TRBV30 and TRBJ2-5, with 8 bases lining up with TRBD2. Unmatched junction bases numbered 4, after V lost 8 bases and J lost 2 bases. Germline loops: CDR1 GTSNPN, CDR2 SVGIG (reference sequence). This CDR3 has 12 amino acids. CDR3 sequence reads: CARTSGQETQYF. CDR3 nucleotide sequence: TGTGCCAGAACTAGCGGTCAAGAGACCCAGTACTTC.

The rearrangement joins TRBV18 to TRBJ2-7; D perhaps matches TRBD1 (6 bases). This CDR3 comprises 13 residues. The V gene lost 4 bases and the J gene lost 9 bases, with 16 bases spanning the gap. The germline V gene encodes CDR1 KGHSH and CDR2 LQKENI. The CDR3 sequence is CASSLDRPSGQYF. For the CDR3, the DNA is TGTGCCAGCTCACTTGACAGGCCGAGTGGGCAGTACTTC. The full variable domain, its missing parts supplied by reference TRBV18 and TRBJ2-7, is NAGVMQNPRHLVRRRGQEARLRCSPMKGHSHVYWYRQLPEEGLKFMVYLQKENIIDESGMPKERFSAEFPKEGPSILRIQQVVRGDSAAYFCASSLDRPSGQYFGPGTRLTVT.